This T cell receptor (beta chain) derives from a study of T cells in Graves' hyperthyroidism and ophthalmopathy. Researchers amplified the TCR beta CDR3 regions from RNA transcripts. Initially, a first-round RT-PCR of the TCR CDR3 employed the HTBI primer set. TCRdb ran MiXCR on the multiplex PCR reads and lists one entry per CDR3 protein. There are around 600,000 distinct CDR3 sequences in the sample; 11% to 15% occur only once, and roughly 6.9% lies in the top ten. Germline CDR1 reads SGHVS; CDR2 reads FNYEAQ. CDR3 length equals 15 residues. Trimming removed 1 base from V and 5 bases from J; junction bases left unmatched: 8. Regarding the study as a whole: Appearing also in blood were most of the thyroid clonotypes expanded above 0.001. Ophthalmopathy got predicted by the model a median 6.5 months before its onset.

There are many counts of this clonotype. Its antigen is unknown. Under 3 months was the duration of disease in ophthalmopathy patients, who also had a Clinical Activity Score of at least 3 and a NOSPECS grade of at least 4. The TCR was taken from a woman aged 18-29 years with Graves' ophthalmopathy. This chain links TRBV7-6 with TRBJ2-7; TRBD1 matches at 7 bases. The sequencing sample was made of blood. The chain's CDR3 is CASSLEGGRTDEQYF. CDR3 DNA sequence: TGTGCCAGCAGCTTAGAAGGGGGCCGGACGGACGAGCAGTACTTC.